This T cell receptor (beta chain) came from a study of shared T cell receptors in the human thymus. Germline CDR1 SGHVS, CDR2 FNYEAQ. CDR3 length equals 14 residues. V shed 5 bases and J 3 bases; nucleotides not matched to a gene: 7. Assay: immunoSEQ multiplex PCR; the TCRdb copy retains only in-frame clones and omits some. The table records hundreds of thousands of clones, 70% to 90% of them present only once. These data are also associated with another study on human thymus T cells. As reported in that work: The people who donated were healthy Finnish babies having corrective surgery for congenital heart defects. Thymic tissue was derived from resections collected during corrective heart surgery. Thymic and blood repertoires seemed to favor certain V and J genes. Thymic TCR repertoires of unrelated people reportedly overlapped highly.

This TCR came from a boy younger than two with a congenital heart defect. This sequence joins TRBV7-6 and TRBJ2-7, with TRBD1 matching 7 bases. The sample taken for sequencing was thymocytes. This chain's CDR3 is CASSPGTDNYEQYF. The CDR3 DNA sequence: TGTGCCAGCAGCCCAGGGACAGATAACTACGAGCAGTACTTC.